This T cell receptor beta chain was profiled in a study of blood T cell repertoires in COVID-19 (dated by TCRdb to the early 2020s). At the level of the whole study: Samples covering the acute and convalescent phases of COVID-19 were provided by collaborators in the United States, Italy and Spain. The material from the prospective study consisted of cDNA or gDNA derived from T cells, B-cell-depleted T cells, or PBMCs. The dataset comprised deeply sampled blood TCRbeta repertoires from subjects exposed to, actively infected with, or recovered from COVID-19. A freely available public database, intended as a resource for researchers studying the immune response to SARS-CoV-2, is where the repertoires were released. Samples were obtained from the ongoing ImmuneRACE study (first 160 participants) and from approximately 1,200 subjects provided by 6 global collaborators. A de-identified subject ID, COVID-19 status, age in years and sex were almost always included in the sample metadata. Where HLA class I and class II types were available, the types were taken from metadata supplied by the sample provider, not from assay-based typing.

Broad study findings and their caveats: Clinical and demographic metadata were provided uncurated, with the amount varying by source and participant.

According to the germline V gene, CDR1 reads MDHEN and CDR2 reads SYDVKM. The CDR3 contains 16 residues, cysteine and phenylalanine counted. The CDR3 DNA has 48 bases and is translated from base 1. V ends up 5 bases short and J 0 bases short, with an unmatched junction base count of 9. The immunoSEQ Assay, a bias-controlled multiplex PCR, was used to amplify TCRbeta CDR3 regions from genomic DNA. Per the source publication's procedure: The number of nucleated cells in each sample was estimated from the amplification of reference gene primers within the assay. Sequence reads were collapsed and filtered to measure the absolute abundance of every unique TCRbeta CDR3 rearrangement. For each sample, productive Simpson clonality was calculated by taking the square root of Simpson's diversity index across productive rearrangements. TCRdb carries this immuneACCESS record with in-frame sequences only. Its versions omit some clonotypes, under half of them owing to an unresolved V gene in the studies checked, with the rest unexplained. V and J calls and clone size follow that table, whereas D and trimming were derived from the DNA. The sample profile shows about 260,000 clones; around four fifths of them were found once. The biggest ten clones account for around 4% of the sample.

Collaborating institutions collected whole blood in K2EDTA tubes following their own protocols. For TCRbeta analysis, collaborators shipped samples in one of three forms: frozen whole blood, isolated PBMCs, or DNA extracted from either of those sample types. Remarks on this clone: This clone's antigen is unknown. No base-level quality is on record; no much larger clone is a single base apart.

The chain links TRBV28 with TRBJ2-7, and TRBD2 matches 8 of the central bases. The TCR sequence derives from a man in his 60s with acute or convalescent COVID-19. Input material: peripheral blood. At the DNA level, the sequence is TGTGCCAGCAGTCCCGCAAGCGGGAGTTTCTCCTACGAGCAGTACTTC. It codes for CASSPASGSFSYEQYF.